The sequence of this TCR beta chain was determined in a study of blood T cell repertoires in COVID-19. The overall study: The United States, Italy and Spain supplied acute and convalescent COVID-19 samples. PBMCs, B-cell-depleted T cells, or T cells provided the cDNA or gDNA that made up the material.

Seattle patients were enrolled while actively infected and followed longitudinally. Authors' data handling: Reference gene primers were amplified, and this amplification served to estimate nucleated cell counts. Sequencing was performed with immunoSEQ multiplex PCR; in TCRdb, only in-frame clones are kept and a portion is missing. V, J and clone size are taken as reported in that table, and D and trimming were inferred from the DNA itself. Counted here are 200,000 to 250,000 clones, roughly 90% occurring once; the ten biggest clones make up over 0.75%. Per germline, CDR1 SNHLY and CDR2 FYNNEI. This CDR3 spans 14 amino acids. V shed 6 bases and J shed 1 base, with 10 bases lying between them.

Sequenced input: peripheral blood. V is TRBV2 and J is TRBJ2-1; D is undetermined. The sequence came from a man aged 60 to 75 with COVID-19, enrolled during active disease. In DNA form, the CDR3 reads TGTGCCAGCAGAGAGGCCGGGTCCTACAATGAGCAGTTCTTC. As protein: CASREAGSYNEQFF.